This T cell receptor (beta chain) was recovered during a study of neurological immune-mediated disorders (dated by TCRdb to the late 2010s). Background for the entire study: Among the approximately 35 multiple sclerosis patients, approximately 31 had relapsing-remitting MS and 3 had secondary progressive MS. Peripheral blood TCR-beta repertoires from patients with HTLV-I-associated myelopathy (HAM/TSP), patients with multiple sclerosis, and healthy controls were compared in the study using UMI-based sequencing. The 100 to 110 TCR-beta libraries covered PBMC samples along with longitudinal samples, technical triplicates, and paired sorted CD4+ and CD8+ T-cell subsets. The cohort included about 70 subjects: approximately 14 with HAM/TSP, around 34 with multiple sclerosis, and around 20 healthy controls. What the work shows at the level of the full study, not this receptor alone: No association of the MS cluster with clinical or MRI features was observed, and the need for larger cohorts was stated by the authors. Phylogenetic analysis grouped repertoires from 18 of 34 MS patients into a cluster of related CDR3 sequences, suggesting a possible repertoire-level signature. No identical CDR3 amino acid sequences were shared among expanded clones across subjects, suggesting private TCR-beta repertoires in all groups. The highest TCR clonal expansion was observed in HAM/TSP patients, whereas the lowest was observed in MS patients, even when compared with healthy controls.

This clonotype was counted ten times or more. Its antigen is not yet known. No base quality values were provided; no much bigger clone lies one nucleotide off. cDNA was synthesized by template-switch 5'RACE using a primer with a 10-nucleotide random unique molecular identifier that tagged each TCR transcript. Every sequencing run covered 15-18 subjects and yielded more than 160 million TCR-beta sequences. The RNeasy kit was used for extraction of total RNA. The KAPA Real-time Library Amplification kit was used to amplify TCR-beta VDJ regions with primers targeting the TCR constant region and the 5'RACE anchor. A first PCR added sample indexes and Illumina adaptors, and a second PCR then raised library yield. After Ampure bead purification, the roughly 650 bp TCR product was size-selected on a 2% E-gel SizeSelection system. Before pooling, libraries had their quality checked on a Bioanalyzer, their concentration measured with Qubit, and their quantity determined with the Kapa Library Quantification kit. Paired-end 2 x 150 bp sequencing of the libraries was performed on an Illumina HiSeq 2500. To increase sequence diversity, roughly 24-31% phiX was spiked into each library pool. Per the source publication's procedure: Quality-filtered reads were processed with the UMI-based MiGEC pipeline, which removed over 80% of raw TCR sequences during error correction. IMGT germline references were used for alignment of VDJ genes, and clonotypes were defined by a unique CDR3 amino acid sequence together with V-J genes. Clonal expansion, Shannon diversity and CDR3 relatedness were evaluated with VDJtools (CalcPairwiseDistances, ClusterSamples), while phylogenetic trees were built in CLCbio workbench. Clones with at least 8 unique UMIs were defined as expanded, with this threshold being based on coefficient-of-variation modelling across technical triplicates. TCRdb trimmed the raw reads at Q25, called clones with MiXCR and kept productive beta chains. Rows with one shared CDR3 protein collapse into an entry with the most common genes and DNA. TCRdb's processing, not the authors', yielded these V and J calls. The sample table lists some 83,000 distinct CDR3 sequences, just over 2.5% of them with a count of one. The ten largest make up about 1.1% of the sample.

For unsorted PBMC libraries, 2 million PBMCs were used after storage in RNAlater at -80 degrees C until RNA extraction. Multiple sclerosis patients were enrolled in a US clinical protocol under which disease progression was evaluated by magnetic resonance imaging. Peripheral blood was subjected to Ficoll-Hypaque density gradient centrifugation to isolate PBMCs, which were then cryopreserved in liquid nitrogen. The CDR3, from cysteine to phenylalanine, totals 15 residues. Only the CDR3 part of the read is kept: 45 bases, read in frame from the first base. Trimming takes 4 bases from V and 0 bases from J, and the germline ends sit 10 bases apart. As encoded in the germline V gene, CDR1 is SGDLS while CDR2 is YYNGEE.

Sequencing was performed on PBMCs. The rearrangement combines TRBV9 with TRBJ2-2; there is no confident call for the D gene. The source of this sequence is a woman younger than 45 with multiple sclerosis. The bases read TGTGCCAGCAGCTCTACGGCGGCGAACACCGGGGAGCTGTTTTTT. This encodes CASSSTAANTGELFF.